These 10 T cell receptor beta chains were sequenced from one sample in a study of regulatory T cells in long-lasting Graves disease. With iRepertoire HTBI primers and Arm-PCR of CDR3 regions, TCR beta libraries were built. TCRdb reanalysed the multiplex PCR reads using MiXCR and keeps one entry per CDR3 protein. The sample has approximately 400,000 distinct CDR3 sequences, over 14% seen once; the top ten hold approximately 7.8%. Time point here: newly diagnosed GD, antithyroid drugs for less than 3 months. RNA extracted from PBMCs served as the sequencing template. The sample was also reused in another study, on T cells in Graves' hyperthyroidism and ophthalmopathy.

Sample: peripheral blood mononuclear cells (PBMCs), taken at new diagnosis, from a patient treated with antithyroid drugs. The receptors come from a woman aged 40 to 49 with Graves disease.

This clonotype was seen repeatedly, ten times or more. This chain uses TRBV7-2 with TRBJ1-6, with D perhaps matching TRBD1 (5 bases). The CDR3 loop spans 14 amino acids. Germline assignment: CDR1 SGHTA and CDR2 FQGNSA. The V gene lost 5 bases and the J gene lost 7 bases, with 12 bases spanning the gap. CDR3 residues: CASSPRVANSPLHF. DNA of the CDR3: TGTGCCAGCAGCCCCAGGGTTGCAAATTCACCCCTCCACTTT.

This clonotype was seen at least ten times. The chain carries TRBV11-2 and TRBJ2-2, with 11 bases aligning to TRBD2. The CDR3 sequence is 17 residues long. Germline trimming cut 5 bases from V and 2 bases from J; bases unmatched to any gene: 7. The V gene's germline CDR1 is SGHAT and CDR2 FQNNGV. Here the CDR3 DNA reads TGTGCCAGCAGCCGACTAGCGGGAAAAGGAAACACCGGGGAGCTGTTTTTT. As protein: CASSRLAGKGNTGELFF.

This clonotype was seen ten or more times. The chain recombines TRBV5-1 with TRBJ1-1, with no clear D. The V gene's germline CDR1 is SGHRS and CDR2 YFSETQ. V dropped 0 bases and J dropped 0 bases, with 9 bases sitting between them. The CDR3 spans 15 residues. CDR3 nucleotides: TGCGCCAGCAGCTTGGCGGGGAACATGAACACTGAAGCTTTCTTT. Translation: CASSLAGNMNTEAFF.

The chain couples TRBV5-8 to TRBJ2-2; D may match TRBD1 or TRBD2 (5 bases each). Germline V gene lookup returns CDR1 SGHTS and CDR2 YDEGEE. The length of the CDR3 is 15 residues. The ends were cut back, 2 bases at V and 3 bases at J, with 11 bases in the middle. CDR3 coding DNA: TGTGCCAGCAGCTTACTAGAGGGGTACACCGGGGAGCTGTTTTTT. Protein: CASSLLEGYTGELFF.

This clonotype showed up many times. This rearrangement joins TRBV20-1 to TRBJ1-1; D gene ambiguous. This CDR3 spans 13 amino acids. Germline loops: CDR1 DFQATT, CDR2 SNEGSKA (reference sequence). The ends were cut back, 0 bases at V and 6 bases at J, with 11 bases in the middle. CDR3 amino acids: CSARESWESEAFF. The CDR3 DNA is TGCAGTGCTAGAGAGAGTTGGGAATCTGAAGCTTTCTTT.

The chain couples TRBV20-1 to TRBJ1-6; 7 bases are a match to TRBD1. Germline CDR1 and CDR2: DFQATT and SNEGSKA (reference sequence). The CDR3 length is 16 residues. The junction had 13 bases not matched to a gene; V was cut back by 1 base and J by 10 bases. In DNA form, the CDR3 reads TGCAGTGCTAGAGCTAACAGGGGCTCCCCAGGCTCACCCCTCCACTTT. Protein: CSARANRGSPGSPLHF.

This clonotype was recorded at least ten times. This chain joins TRBV6-1 and TRBJ2-1, with a tentative D call TRBD2 (5 bases). The CDR3 extends over 12 amino acids. CDR1 is MNHNS, CDR2 SASEGT, per germline. V gave up 10 bases and J gave up 3 bases, with 10 bases separating them. The CDR3 sequence: CATARGYNEQFF. CDR3 nucleotide sequence: TGTGCCACTGCCCGGGGCTACAATGAGCAGTTCTTC.

The genes are TRBV5-6 and TRBJ2-1, with 7 bases matching TRBD2. Germline V gene lookup returns CDR1 SGHDT and CDR2 YYEEEE. There are 20 residues in the CDR3. V lost 4 bases, J lost 0 bases, and 19 bases stayed unmatched. CDR3 loop: CASSGGEHELESSSYNEQFF. CDR3 DNA: TGTGCCAGCAGCGGGGGGGAGCACGAGCTAGAATCGAGCTCCTACAATGAGCAGTTCTTC. Drawing the rest from reference TRBV5-6 and TRBJ2-1, the complete variable domain is DAGVTQSPTHLIKTRGQQVTLRCSPKSGHDTVSWYQQALGQGPQFIFQYYEEEERQRGNFPDRFSGHQFPNYSSELNVNALLLGDSALYLCASSGGEHELESSSYNEQFFGPGTRLTVL.

V usage is TRBV5-6 and J usage is TRBJ2-7, with 9 bases aligning to TRBD2. V shed 4 bases, J shed 3 bases, and the junction held 8 bases outside the gene matches. CDR3 length: 15 residues. CDR1 is SGHDT, CDR2 YYEEEE, per germline. The CDR3 nucleotides are TGTGCCAGCAGCCCCCAGCGGGAGGTTGGCTACGAGCAGTACTTC. Its translation: CASSPQREVGYEQYF.

CDR3 region: CASSGGSGTEAFF. The DNA for the CDR3 is TGCGCCAGCAGTGGGGGGTCGGGGACTGAAGCTTTCTTT. This chain links TRBV10-1 with TRBJ1-1; TRBD1 is a possible D gene (5 bases). CDR1 is WNHNN and CDR2 is SYGVQD in the germline V gene (reference sequence). This CDR3 is built from 13 residues. V was trimmed by 4 bases and J by 5 bases, leaving 11 bases between them.